The T cell receptor (beta chain) under discussion was sequenced for a study of blood T cell repertoires in COVID-19. This CDR3 region has 15 residues. The J segment lost 3 bases and the V segment lost 0 bases, leaving 2 bases of the junction unmatched. Germline V gene lookup returns CDR1 LGHDT and CDR2 YNNKEL (reference sequence). In the study's own analysis: From reference gene primer amplification, estimates of nucleated cell counts were derived. Produced via immunoSEQ multiplex PCR; TCRdb's table is partial and in-frame only. The DNA gave D and trimming, while V, J and clone size come from that table. The table has about 400,000 clones, about 90% seen once. The study recruited people aged about 18 to 89 years across about 25 US areas. Participants' own reports of clinical history determined their cohort assignment. Symptom resolution, clearance, or two negative PCRs marked the recovered donors of Cohort 3.

The sequence was collected from a woman younger than 45 who had recovered from COVID-19. The chain links TRBV3-1 (or the pseudogene TRBV3-2) to TRBJ2-7, with TRBD1 matching 10 bases. Specimen: PBMCs or T cells enriched from blood (not recorded which). The CDR3 DNA sequence: TGTGCCAGCAGCCAAGAGACAGGGGGCCTCTACGAGCAGTACTTC. Its protein product is CASSQETGGLYEQYF.